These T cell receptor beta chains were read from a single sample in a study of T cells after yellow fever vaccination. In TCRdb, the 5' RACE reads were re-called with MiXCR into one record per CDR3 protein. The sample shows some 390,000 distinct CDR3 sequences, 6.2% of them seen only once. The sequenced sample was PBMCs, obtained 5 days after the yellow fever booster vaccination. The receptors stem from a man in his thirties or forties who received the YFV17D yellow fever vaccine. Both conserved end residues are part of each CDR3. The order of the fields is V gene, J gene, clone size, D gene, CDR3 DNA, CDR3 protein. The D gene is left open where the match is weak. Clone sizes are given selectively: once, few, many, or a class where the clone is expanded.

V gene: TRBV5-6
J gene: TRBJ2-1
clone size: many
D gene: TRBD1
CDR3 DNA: TGTGCCAGCAGCTTGGCCCGGGACAGGGAGGACAATGAGCAGTTCTTC
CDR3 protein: CASSLARDREDNEQFF

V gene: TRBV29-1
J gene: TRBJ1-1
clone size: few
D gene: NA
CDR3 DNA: TGCAGCGTTGACGGGACTGAAGCTTTCTTT
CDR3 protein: CSVDGTEAFF

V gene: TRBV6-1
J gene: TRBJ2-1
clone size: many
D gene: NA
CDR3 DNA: TGTGCCAGCAGTGCAGGATACAATGAGCAGTTCTTC
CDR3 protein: CASSAGYNEQFF

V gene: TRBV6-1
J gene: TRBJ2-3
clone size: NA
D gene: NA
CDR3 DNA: TGTGCCAGCAGTCTAACAGGGAGGGCAGATACGCAGTATTTT
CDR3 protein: CASSLTGRADTQYF

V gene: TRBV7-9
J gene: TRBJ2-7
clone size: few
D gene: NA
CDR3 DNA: TGTGCCAGCAAGGCACCAGGGACCTACGAGCAGTACTTC
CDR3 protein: CASKAPGTYEQYF

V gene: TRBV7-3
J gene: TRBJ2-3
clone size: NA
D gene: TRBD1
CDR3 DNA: TGTGCCAGCAGTCAACAGGGGATTGCGCAGTATTTT
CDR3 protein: CASSQQGIAQYF

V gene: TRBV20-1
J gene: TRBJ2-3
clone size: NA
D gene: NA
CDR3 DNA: TGCAGTGCTGCGGATCGGGACGGTAGCACAGATACGCAGTATTTT
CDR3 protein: CSAADRDGSTDTQYF

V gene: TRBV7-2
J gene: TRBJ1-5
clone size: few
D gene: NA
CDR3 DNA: TGTGCCAGCAGCTCCTCCACGGGGAATCAGCCCCAGCATTTT
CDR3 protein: CASSSSTGNQPQHF

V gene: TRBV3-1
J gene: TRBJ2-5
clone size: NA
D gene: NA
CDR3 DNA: TGTGCCAGCAGCACCAGGGACTCAGAGACCCAGTACTTC
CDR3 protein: CASSTRDSETQYF

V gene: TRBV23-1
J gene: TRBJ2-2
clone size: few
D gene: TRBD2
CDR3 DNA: TGCGCCAGCAGTCAATCTCACCAGCCGGGCGGGAGACACGCCGGGGAGCTGTTTTTT
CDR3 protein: CASSQSHQPGGRHAGELFF

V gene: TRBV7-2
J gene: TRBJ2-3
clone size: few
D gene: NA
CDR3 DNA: TGTGCCAGCAGCCTGAGGAGCAGGACAGATACGCAGTATTTT
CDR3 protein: CASSLRSRTDTQYF

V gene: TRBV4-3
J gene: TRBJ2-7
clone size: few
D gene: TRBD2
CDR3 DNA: TGCGCCAGCAGCCCGACCGGGACTAGAGACGAGCAGTACTTC
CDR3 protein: CASSPTGTRDEQYF

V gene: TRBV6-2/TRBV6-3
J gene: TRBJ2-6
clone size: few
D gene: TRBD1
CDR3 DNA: TGTGCCAGCAGTCATCGACAGGGTCCTGGGGCCAACGTCCTGACTTTC
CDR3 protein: CASSHRQGPGANVLTF

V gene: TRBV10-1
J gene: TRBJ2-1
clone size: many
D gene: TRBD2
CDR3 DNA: TGCGCCAGCAGCCCCCTCGGGGCTAGCGGGAGGGATGAGCAGTTCTTC
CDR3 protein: CASSPLGASGRDEQFF